One sample yielded the 21 T cell receptor beta chains listed below, sequenced in a study of T cells in Graves' hyperthyroidism and ophthalmopathy. RNA transcripts served as the template for amplifying TCR beta CDR3 regions. Initially, a first-round RT-PCR of the TCR CDR3 employed the HTBI primer set. TCRdb ran MiXCR on the multiplex PCR reads and lists one entry per CDR3 protein. The data hold under 300,000 distinct CDR3 sequences, with 25% to 30% observed a single time. Input material: blood. These receptors all come from a man in his forties with Graves' hyperthyroidism that later progressed to Graves' ophthalmopathy.

The sample holds many counts of this clonotype. V usage is TRBV4-1 and J usage is TRBJ1-5; D ambiguous. The CDR3 contains 14 residues. Trimming took off 1 base at V and 3 bases at J, with 7 bases between the two ends. CDR1 is MGHRA, CDR2 YSYEKL, per germline. CDR3 sequence: CASSQVSVNQPQHF. DNA for the CDR3: TGCGCCAGCAGCCAAGTGTCAGTCAATCAGCCCCAGCATTTT.

The table lists this clonotype with many counts. A single base separates this from a much larger clone, so it may be a read error. The rearrangement joins TRBV10-3 to TRBJ2-5; D possibly corresponds to TRBD1 (5 bases). The length of the CDR3 is 17 residues. CDR1 and CDR2 (germline): ENHRY, SYGVKD. Trimming took off 0 bases at V and 4 bases at J, with 18 bases between the two ends. Here the CDR3 reads CAISESWQAGRRETQYF. CDR3 sequence (DNA): TGTGCCATCAGTGAGTCGTGGCAGGCAGGGCGTCGAGAGACCCAGTACTTC.

This clonotype has at least ten counts. The rearrangement uses TRBV30 and TRBJ2-4; 8 bases align to TRBD2. The ends lost 8 bases at V and 5 bases at J; junction bases unmatched: 8. The CDR3 is 13 residues long. From germline, CDR1 is GTSNPN and CDR2 SVGIG (reference sequence). DNA of the CDR3: TGTGCCGGAAGGGGACTAGGCGAAAACATTCAGTACTTC. It encodes CAGRGLGENIQYF.

This clonotype has at least ten counts. The chain's CDR3 is CASSELNRGGGGYTF. The CDR3 nucleotides read TGTGCCAGCAGTGAATTGAACCGAGGGGGCGGGGGCTACACCTTC. The rearrangement links TRBV6-1 to TRBJ1-2; 7 bases agree with TRBD1. Germline V gives CDR1 MNHNS, CDR2 SASEGT. This CDR3 has 15 amino acids. Germline trimming cut 2 bases from V and 8 bases from J; bases unmatched to any gene: 11.

This clonotype was seen many times. The chain combines TRBV12-3 or TRBV12-4 with TRBJ2-7; the D is unclear. V gave up 1 base and J gave up 4 bases, with 14 bases separating them. The CDR3 runs to 15 residues. CDR3 DNA: TGTGCCAGCAGTTTAGTGGATGCCTCTATGTACGAGCAGTACTTC. This encodes CASSLVDASMYEQYF.

This clonotype was found a few times. The rearrangement links TRBV18 to TRBJ1-5, with D possibly matching TRBD1 (6 bases). Germline V gene data show CDR1 as KGHSH and CDR2 as LQKENI. This CDR3 has 13 residues. V dropped 6 bases and J dropped 7 bases, with 13 bases sitting between them. CDR3 in amino acids: CASSDGQWQPQHF. CDR3 nucleotide sequence: TGTGCCAGCTCGGACGGACAGTGGCAGCCCCAGCATTTT.

The V gene is TRBV11-2, the J gene TRBJ1-5, with 7 bases lining up with TRBD1. The germline gives CDR1 SGHAT, CDR2 FQNNGV. The CDR3 length is 13 residues. The J segment lost 7 bases and the V segment lost 3 bases, leaving 3 bases of the junction unmatched. The CDR3 here is CASSFSGGQPQHF. The CDR3 coding sequence is TGTGCCAGCAGCTTTTCAGGGGGACAGCCCCAGCATTTT. The whole variable domain, filled in from reference TRBV11-2 and TRBJ1-5, reads EAGVAQSPRYKIIEKRQSVAFWCNPISGHATLYWYQQILGQGPKLLIQFQNNGVVDDSQLPKDRFSAERLKGVDSTLKIQPAKLEDSAVYLCASSFSGGQPQHFGDGTRLSIL.

This clonotype was recorded many times. This rearrangement joins TRBV7-8 to TRBJ2-5; 8 nucleotides agree with TRBD2. CDR1 is SGHVS and CDR2 is FQNEAQ in the germline V gene. V was clipped by 8 bases and J by 4 bases; unmatched bases: 18. The CDR3 is 17 residues long. The CDR3 DNA sequence: TGTGCCAGCCAAAGGGCGAGGCTAGCGGGCTTGGGAGAGACCCAGTACTTC. This codes for CASQRARLAGLGETQYF. The complete variable domain, with remaining parts taken from reference TRBV7-8 and TRBJ2-5, reads GAGVSQSPRYKVAKRGQDVALRCDPISGHVSLFWYQQALGQGPEFLTYFQNEAQLDKSGLPSDRFFAERPEGSVSTLKIQRTQQEDSAVYLCASQRARLAGLGETQYFGPGTRLLVL.

This clonotype has ten or more counts. The gene calls are TRBV19 and TRBJ1-2; unclear D gene. The CDR3 runs 13 residues. Germline CDR1 is LNHDA and CDR2 is SQIVND (reference sequence). Trimming pared 2 bases from V and 4 bases from J, leaving 8 bases between. CDR3 region: CASSISNSYGYTF. The CDR3 nucleotides read TGTGCCAGTAGTATATCGAACAGCTATGGCTACACCTTC.

This clonotype appeared many times. The gene calls are TRBV2 and TRBJ2-5; TRBD1 agrees at 8 bases. With V trimmed by 7 bases and J by 4 bases, 11 bases remained unmatched. This CDR3 comprises 15 residues. Germline CDR1 SNHLY, CDR2 FYNNEI. In DNA, the CDR3 is TGTGCCAGCACCCGAACCGGACAGGGCGTAGAGACCCAGTACTTC. This encodes CASTRTGQGVETQYF.

In its sample, this clonotype was seen many times. The chain employs TRBV29-1 and TRBJ1-2, with a tentative D call TRBD1 (5 bases). CDR3 size: 15 residues. Germline V gives CDR1 SQVTM, CDR2 ANQGSEA. V shed 1 base and J shed 2 bases, with 14 bases lying between them. The CDR3 DNA follows: TGCAGCGTTGAAGGTCAAGGGGACCTCAACTATGGCTACACCTTC. Amino acid sequence: CSVEGQGDLNYGYTF.

This clonotype showed up many times. The rearrangement joins TRBV3-1 to TRBJ1-1; D is ambiguous. The V gene lost 4 bases and the J gene lost 3 bases, with 18 bases spanning the gap. Germline V gene lookup returns CDR1 LGHDT and CDR2 YNNKEL (reference sequence). The CDR3 is made up of 16 amino acids. The CDR3 is CASSPVGKIRHTEAFF. CDR3 in DNA: TGTGCCAGCAGCCCCGTCGGGAAAATAAGGCACACTGAAGCTTTCTTT.

At least ten counts were recorded for this clonotype. The chain carries TRBV15 and TRBJ2-1; D gene unclear. Trimming removed 0 bases from V and 0 bases from J, with 9 bases in between. CDR1 and CDR2 (germline): LNHNV, YYDKDF (reference sequence). The CDR3 extends over 16 amino acids. CDR3 residues: CATSRDISSSYNEQFF. Written as DNA, the CDR3 is TGTGCCACCAGCAGAGATATCAGTAGCTCCTACAATGAGCAGTTCTTC.

V is TRBV2 and J is TRBJ2-7; perhaps TRBD2 as D (5 bases). Deletions cut 3 bases from V and 5 bases from J, with 11 bases between. This CDR3 is 13 amino acids long. The germline V gene has CDR1 SNHLY and CDR2 FYNNEI. CDR3 coding DNA: TGTGCCAGCAGTGAGGACTTGACCCACGAGCAGTACTTC. Encoded protein: CASSEDLTHEQYF.

This clonotype was detected ten times or more. The chain has TRBV11-1 and TRBJ1-1, with D uncertain. The germline V gene encodes CDR1 SGHAT and CDR2 FQDESV (reference sequence). V dropped 4 bases and J dropped 3 bases, with 12 bases sitting between them. This CDR3 has 14 amino acids. The chain's CDR3 is CASSSQSRYTEAFF. DNA for the CDR3: TGTGCCAGCAGCTCACAGTCGAGGTACACTGAAGCTTTCTTT.

The chain couples TRBV7-8 to TRBJ2-4, with D unclear. Between the trimmed V and J ends, which lost 5 bases and 0 bases, there was a span of 8 bases. Germline CDR1 reads SGHVS; CDR2 reads FQNEAQ. CDR3 length equals 14 residues. In DNA, the CDR3 is TGTGCCAGCAGCCCTATCCTAGCCAAAAACATTCAGTACTTC. Encoded protein: CASSPILAKNIQYF.

This clonotype was recorded many times. This chain connects TRBV24-1 to TRBJ1-1; unclear D gene. V was shortened by 5 bases and J by 6 bases, with 18 bases between the two germline ends. Looked up from germline, CDR1 is KGHDR and CDR2 is SFDVKD. The CDR3 consists of 15 residues. CDR3 DNA sequence: TGTGCCACCAGTGCCGGACCGAGGGATAACTCTGAAGCTTTCTTT. Translated: CATSAGPRDNSEAFF.

Details on this clonotype: Being one base from a much bigger clone, this may be a read error. The genes are TRBV4-1 and TRBJ1-2; D unresolved. This CDR3 spans 14 amino acids. Germline assignment: CDR1 MGHRA and CDR2 YSYEKL. CDR3 amino acids: CASSQDALNYGYAF. The CDR3 bases are TGCGCCAGCAGCCAAGATGCGCTTAACTATGGCTACGCCTTC.

Many counts were recorded for this clonotype. The V call is TRBV19, the J call TRBJ1-2; D remains unclear. V lost 5 bases, J lost 1 base, and 11 bases lay in between. This CDR3 comprises 14 residues. The germline V gene encodes CDR1 LNHDA and CDR2 SQIVND (reference sequence). In DNA, the CDR3 is TGTGCCAGTAGTTGGCAGATACTTAACTATGGCTACACCTTC. Translation gives CASSWQILNYGYTF. The full variable domain, rest sourced from reference TRBV19 and TRBJ1-2, is DGGITQSPKYLFRKEGQNVTLSCEQNLNHDAMYWYRQDPGQGLRLIYYSQIVNDFQKGDIAEGYSVSREKKESFPLTVTSAQKNPTAFYLCASSWQILNYGYTFGSGTRLTVV.

This clonotype was seen repeatedly, ten times or more. The chain joins TRBV30 to TRBJ1-5; no reliable D call. V was pared by 3 bases and J by 4 bases, with 10 bases between. CDR1 GTSNPN and CDR2 SVGIG come from the germline V gene (reference sequence). The CDR3 loop spans 13 amino acids. In DNA, the CDR3 is TGTGCCTGGAGATCCCCGACTAATCAGCCCCAGCATTTT. It is translated as CAWRSPTNQPQHF.

There are many counts of this clonotype. This chain's CDR3 is CAWSVRSRAATEAFF. The CDR3 nucleotides are TGTGCCTGGAGTGTACGTTCCCGGGCGGCCACTGAAGCTTTCTTT. This sequence joins TRBV30 and TRBJ1-1; the D is unclear. The V and J ends lost 0 bases and 4 bases respectively, with 15 bases between them. Germline values: CDR1 GTSNPN, CDR2 SVGIG (reference sequence). The CDR3 is 15 residues long.